Sequencing of this TCR beta chain was carried out in a study of blood T cell repertoires in COVID-19. For the study at large: Donors in the United States, Italy and Spain gave samples during acute or convalescent COVID-19.

Here immunoSEQ multiplex PCR was the method, and the copy in TCRdb shows in-frame clones only, minus some. The sample comprises 150,000 to 200,000 clones, less than 90% of which are singletons, and more than 14% rests with the top ten. Trimming cost V 4 bases and J 11 bases; bases outside gene matches: 3. The CDR3 covers 11 residues. Germline CDR1 SGHTA, CDR2 FQGTGA. Seattle researchers signed up patients amid active infection and tracked them longitudinally. The gene calls are TRBV7-3 and TRBJ2-3; 7 bases are a match to TRBD1. The sample was peripheral blood. The clonotype comes from a woman in her sixties or seventies with COVID-19, enrolled during active disease. The CDR3 DNA sequence: TGTGCCAGCAGCTCGGGACAGAGGCAGTATTTT. Amino acids: CASSSGQRQYF.